The following is a TCR beta chain sequence with its context. Its antigen is currently unknown. This specimen comes from a study of T cells after yellow fever vaccination. Study-wide results and caveats: Detected again after the booster were most primary-vaccination clones, at 95% to 96% CD4 and 88% CD8.

TCRdb passed the 5' RACE reads through MiXCR, listing each CDR3 protein once. The sample yields 150,000 to 200,000 distinct CDR3 sequences, 6.2% seen once. V gave up 3 bases and J gave up 2 bases; unmatched junction bases: 4. Germline V CDR1 and CDR2: SEHNR, FQNEAQ (reference sequence). The CDR3 sequence is 16 residues long. The gene calls are TRBV7-9 and TRBJ2-5; 12 bases match TRBD2. This TCR derives from a man between 18 and 29 years old who received the YFV17D yellow fever vaccine. Here the sequenced sample was CD4+ T cells sorted from PBMCs, taken on the day of the first yellow fever vaccination. CDR3 sequence reads: CASSLIGLAGQETQYF. The CDR3 DNA is TGTGCCAGCAGCTTGATAGGACTAGCGGGACAAGAGACCCAGTACTTC.